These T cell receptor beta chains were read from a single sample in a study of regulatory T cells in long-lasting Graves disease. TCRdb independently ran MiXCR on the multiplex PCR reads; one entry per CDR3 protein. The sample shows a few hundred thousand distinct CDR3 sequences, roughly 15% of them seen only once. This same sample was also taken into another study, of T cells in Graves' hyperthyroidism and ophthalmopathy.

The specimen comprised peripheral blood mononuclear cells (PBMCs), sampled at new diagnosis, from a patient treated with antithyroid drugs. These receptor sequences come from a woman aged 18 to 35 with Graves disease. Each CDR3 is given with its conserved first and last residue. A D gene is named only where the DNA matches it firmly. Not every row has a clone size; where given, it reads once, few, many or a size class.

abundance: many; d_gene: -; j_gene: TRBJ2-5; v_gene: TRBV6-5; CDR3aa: CASSSHGGRGETQYF; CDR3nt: TGTGCCAGCAGTTCACACGGGGGCAGGGGAGAGACCCAGTACTTC
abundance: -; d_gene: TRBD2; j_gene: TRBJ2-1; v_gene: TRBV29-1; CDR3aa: CSSGGGLAGNPYNEQFF; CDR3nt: TGCAGCTCGGGCGGGGGACTAGCGGGTAATCCCTACAATGAGCAGTTCTTC
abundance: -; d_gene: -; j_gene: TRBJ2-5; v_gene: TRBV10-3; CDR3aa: CAISESEVGQYF; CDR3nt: TGTGCCATCAGTGAGTCTGAGGTTGGCCAGTACTTC
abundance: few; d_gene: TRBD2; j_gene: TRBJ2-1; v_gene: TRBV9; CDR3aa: CASSTFGGSLFF; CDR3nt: TGTGCCAGCAGCACCTTCGGGGGGAGTCTGTTCTTC
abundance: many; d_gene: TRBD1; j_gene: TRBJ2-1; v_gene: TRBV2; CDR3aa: CASSRGTGTYNEQFF; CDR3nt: TGTGCCAGCAGTAGGGGGACAGGGACATACAATGAGCAGTTCTTC
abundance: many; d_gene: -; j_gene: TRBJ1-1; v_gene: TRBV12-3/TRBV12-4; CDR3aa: CASSLQGSNTEAFF; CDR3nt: TGTGCCAGCAGTTTGCAGGGCTCGAACACTGAAGCTTTCTTT
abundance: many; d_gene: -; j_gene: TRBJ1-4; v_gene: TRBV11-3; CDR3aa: CASSTGGDATNEKLFF; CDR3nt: TGTGCCAGCAGCACGGGAGGGGACGCAACTAATGAAAAACTGTTTTTT
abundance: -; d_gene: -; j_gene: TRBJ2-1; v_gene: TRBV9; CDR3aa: CASSVALSFNEQFF; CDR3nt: TGTGCCAGCAGCGTAGCCTTGAGCTTCAATGAGCAGTTCTTC
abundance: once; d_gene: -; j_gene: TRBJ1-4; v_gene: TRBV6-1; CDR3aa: CASTFRGFRENLFF; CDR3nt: TGTGCCAGCACTTTCAGGGGATTCCGGGAAAACCTGTTTTTT
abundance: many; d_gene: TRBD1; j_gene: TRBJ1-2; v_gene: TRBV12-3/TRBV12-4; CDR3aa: CASSNRQGSYGYTF; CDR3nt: TGTGCCAGCAGCAATCGACAGGGATCCTATGGCTACACCTTC
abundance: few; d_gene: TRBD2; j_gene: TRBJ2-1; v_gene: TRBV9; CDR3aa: CASSSQTSGKGNEQFF; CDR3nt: TGTGCCAGCAGCTCTCAGACTAGCGGGAAAGGGAATGAGCAGTTCTTC
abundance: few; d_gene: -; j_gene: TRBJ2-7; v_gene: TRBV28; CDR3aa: CASSPTGQVYEQYF; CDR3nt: TGTGCCAGCAGCCCGACCGGACAAGTCTACGAGCAGTACTTC
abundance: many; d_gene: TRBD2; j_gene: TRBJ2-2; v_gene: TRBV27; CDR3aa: CASTPSGRVNTGELFF; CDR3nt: TGTGCCAGCACCCCCAGCGGGAGGGTAAACACCGGGGAGCTGTTTTTT
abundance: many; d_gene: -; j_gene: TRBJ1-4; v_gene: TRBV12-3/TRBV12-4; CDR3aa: CASSLSGVGEKLFF; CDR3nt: TGTGCCAGCAGTTTATCAGGGGTTGGGGAAAAACTGTTTTTT
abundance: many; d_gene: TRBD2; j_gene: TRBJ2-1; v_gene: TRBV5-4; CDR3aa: CASSLMASGRAHSYNEQFF; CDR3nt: TGTGCCAGCAGCTTGATGGCTAGCGGGAGGGCCCATTCCTACAATGAGCAGTTCTTC
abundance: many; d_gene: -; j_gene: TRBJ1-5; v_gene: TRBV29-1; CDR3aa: CSVEGQEDQPQHF; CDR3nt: TGCAGCGTTGAAGGCCAGGAGGATCAGCCCCAGCATTTT